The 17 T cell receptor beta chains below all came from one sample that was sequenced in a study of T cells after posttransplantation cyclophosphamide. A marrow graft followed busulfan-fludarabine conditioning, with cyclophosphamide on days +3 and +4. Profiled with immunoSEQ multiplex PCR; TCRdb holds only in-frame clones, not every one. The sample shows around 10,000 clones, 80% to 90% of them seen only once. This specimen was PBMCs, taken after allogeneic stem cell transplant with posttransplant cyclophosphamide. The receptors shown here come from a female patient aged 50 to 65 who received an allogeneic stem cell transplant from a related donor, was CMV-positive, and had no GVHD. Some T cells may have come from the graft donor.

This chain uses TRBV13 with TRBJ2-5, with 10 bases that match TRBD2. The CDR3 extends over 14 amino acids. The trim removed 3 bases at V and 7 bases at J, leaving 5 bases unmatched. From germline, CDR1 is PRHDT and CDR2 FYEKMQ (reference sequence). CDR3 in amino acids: CASSFSGGGWTQYF. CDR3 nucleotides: TGTGCCAGCAGCTTCAGCGGGGGGGGATGGACCCAGTACTTC.

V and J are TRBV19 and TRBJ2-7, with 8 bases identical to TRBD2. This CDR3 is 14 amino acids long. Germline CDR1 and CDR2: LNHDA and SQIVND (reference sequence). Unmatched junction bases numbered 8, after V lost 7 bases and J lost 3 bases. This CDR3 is CASKVSGDHYEQYF. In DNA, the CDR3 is TGTGCCAGTAAAGTTAGCGGGGACCACTACGAGCAGTACTTC.

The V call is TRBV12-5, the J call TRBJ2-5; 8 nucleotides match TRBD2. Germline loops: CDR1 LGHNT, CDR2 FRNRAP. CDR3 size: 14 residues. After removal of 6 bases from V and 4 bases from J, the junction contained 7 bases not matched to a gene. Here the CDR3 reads CASGPPGGRETQYF. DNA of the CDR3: TGTGCTAGTGGCCCCCCGGGGGGGAGAGAGACCCAGTACTTC.

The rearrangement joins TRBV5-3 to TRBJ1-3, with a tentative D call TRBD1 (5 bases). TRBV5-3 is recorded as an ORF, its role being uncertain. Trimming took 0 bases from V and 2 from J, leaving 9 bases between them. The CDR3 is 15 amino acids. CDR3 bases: TGTGCCAGAAGCTTGGCCAGGGTAGCTGGAAACACCATATATTTT. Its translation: CARSLARVAGNTIYF.

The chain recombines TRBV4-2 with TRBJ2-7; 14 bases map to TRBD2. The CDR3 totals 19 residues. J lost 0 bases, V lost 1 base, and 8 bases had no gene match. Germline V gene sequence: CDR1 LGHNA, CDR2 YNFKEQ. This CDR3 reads CASSQVAGLAGAISYEQYF. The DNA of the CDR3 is TGTGCCAGCAGCCAAGTGGCGGGACTAGCGGGGGCCATCTCCTACGAGCAGTACTTC.

CDR3: CASSYFQGATTEAFF. CDR3 bases: TGTGCCAGCAGTTACTTCCAGGGGGCAACGACTGAAGCTTTCTTT. The rearrangement joins TRBV6-5 to TRBJ1-1, with 8 bases fitting TRBD1. V was clipped by 1 base and J by 5 bases; unmatched bases: 6. Per germline, CDR1 MNHEY and CDR2 SVGAGI. The CDR3 covers 15 residues.

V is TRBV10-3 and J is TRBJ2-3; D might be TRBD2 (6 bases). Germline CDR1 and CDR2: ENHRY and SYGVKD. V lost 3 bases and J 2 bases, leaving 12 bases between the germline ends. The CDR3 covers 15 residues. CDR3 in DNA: TGTGCCATCAGTGAAGGAGGGGTCGACACAGATACGCAGTATTTT. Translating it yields CAISEGGVDTDTQYF.

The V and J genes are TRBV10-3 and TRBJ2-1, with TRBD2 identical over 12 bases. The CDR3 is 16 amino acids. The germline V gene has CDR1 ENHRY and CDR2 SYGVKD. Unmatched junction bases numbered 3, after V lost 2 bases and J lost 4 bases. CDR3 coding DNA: TGTGCCATCAGTGAGATACTAGCGGGGGGATACAATGAGCAGTTCTTC. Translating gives CAISEILAGGYNEQFF.

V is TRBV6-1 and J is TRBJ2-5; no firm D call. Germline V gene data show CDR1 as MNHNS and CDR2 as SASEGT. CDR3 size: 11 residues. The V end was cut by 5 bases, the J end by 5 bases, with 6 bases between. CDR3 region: CASSSLETQYF. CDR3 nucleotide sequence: TGTGCCAGCAGTTCCTTGGAGACCCAGTACTTC.

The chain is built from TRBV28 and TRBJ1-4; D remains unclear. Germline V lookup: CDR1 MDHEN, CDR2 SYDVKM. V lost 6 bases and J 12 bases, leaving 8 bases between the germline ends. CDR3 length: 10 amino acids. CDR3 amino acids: CASSSRELFF. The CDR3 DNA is TGTGCCAGCAGCTCACGCGAACTGTTTTTT.

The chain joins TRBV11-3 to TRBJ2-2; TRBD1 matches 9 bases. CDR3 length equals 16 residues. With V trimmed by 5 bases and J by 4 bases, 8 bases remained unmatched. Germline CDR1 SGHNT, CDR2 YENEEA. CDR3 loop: CASSPRQGEGTGELFF. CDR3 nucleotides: TGTGCCAGCAGCCCACGACAGGGGGAGGGCACCGGGGAGCTGTTTTTT.

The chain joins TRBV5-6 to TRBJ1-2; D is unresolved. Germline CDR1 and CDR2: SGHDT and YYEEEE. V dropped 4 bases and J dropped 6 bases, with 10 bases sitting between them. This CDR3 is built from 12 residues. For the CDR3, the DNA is TGTGCCAGCAGCCCCGGGGAGCATGGCTACACCTTC. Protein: CASSPGEHGYTF.

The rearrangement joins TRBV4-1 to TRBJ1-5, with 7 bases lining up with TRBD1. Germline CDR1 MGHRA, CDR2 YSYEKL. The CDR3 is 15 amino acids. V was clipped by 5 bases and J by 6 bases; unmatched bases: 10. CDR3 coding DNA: TGCGCCAGCAGCGTTACGGCAGGGGGAGGTCAGCCCCAGCATTTT. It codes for CASSVTAGGGQPQHF.

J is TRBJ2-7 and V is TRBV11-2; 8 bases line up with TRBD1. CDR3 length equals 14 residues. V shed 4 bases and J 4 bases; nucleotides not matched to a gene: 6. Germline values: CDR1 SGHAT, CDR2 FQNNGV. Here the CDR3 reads CASSSLRDRYEQYF. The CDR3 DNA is TGTGCCAGCAGCTCCCTCCGGGACAGGTACGAGCAGTACTTC.

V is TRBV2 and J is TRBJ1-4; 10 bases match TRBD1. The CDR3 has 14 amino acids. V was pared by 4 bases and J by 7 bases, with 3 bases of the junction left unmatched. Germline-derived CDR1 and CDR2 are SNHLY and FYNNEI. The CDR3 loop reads CASSGQGAGEKLFF. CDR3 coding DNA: TGTGCCAGCAGTGGACAGGGGGCAGGTGAAAAACTGTTTTTT.

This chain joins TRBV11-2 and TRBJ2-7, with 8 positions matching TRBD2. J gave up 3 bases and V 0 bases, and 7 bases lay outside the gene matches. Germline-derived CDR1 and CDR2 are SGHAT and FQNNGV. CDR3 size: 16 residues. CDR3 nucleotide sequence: TGTGCCAGCAGCTTAGATAGCGGGGCCACCTTCTACGAGCAGTACTTC. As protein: CASSLDSGATFYEQYF. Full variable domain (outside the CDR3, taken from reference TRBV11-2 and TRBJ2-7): EAGVAQSPRYKIIEKRQSVAFWCNPISGHATLYWYQQILGQGPKLLIQFQNNGVVDDSQLPKDRFSAERLKGVDSTLKIQPAKLEDSAVYLCASSLDSGATFYEQYFGPGTRLTVT.

The CDR3 DNA reads TGTGCTAGTGGAACAGGTTCGTGGGCTTTCTTT. Its translation: CASGTGSWAFF. The J gene is TRBJ1-1, the V gene TRBV12-5; TRBD1 might be the D (5 bases). Trimming stripped 6 bases from V and 11 bases from J, with 13 bases between. CDR1 and CDR2 from the germline V gene are LGHNT and FRNRAP. The CDR3 loop spans 11 amino acids.